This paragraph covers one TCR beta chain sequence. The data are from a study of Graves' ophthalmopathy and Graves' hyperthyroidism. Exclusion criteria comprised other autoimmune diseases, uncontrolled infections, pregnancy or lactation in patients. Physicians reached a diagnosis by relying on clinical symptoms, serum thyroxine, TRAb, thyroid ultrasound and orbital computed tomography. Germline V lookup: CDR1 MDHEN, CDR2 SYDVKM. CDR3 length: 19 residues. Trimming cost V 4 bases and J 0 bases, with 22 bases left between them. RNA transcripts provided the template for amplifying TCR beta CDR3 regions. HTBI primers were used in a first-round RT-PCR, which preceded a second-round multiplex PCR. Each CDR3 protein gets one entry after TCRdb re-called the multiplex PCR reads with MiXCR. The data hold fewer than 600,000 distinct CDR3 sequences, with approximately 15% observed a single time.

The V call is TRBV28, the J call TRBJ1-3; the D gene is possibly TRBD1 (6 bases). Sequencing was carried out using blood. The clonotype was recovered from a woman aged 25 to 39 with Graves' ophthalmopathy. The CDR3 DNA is TGTGCCAGCAGTTACCTAGGGACCGGGGGCCGGTACTCTGGAAACACCATATATTTT. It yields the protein CASSYLGTGGRYSGNTIYF.